Below, 25 T cell receptor beta chains from the same sample are listed, as sequenced in a study of cytotoxic CD8 clonotypes in ibrutinib-treated CLL (dated by TCRdb to about 2021). Preparation of the library involved the immunoSEQ multiplex PCR assay. In TCRdb, the immuneACCESS table is reduced to in-frame sequences with V and J assigned. These tables do not hold every clone; where another copy was compared, an unresolved V gene accounts for under half, and the others remain unexplained. Across this sample there are about 130,000 clones, with roughly three quarters seen only once. 9.5% to 15% of the sample is held by the ten biggest clonotypes. What the time point label conveys for this sample: about twelve months on ibrutinib. Sequences were derived from PBMCs, sampled after 12 months of ibrutinib treatment. These receptors came from a human donor with chronic lymphocytic leukemia.

A note on this clone: Since the CDR3 does not end with the conserved phenylalanine or tryptophan, this likely comes from a read error. Because the CDR3's place on the DNA is in doubt, the DNA is left out and the CDR3 is given as listed by TCRdb. The V call is TRBV3-1 (or the pseudogene TRBV3-2), the J call TRBJ2-4. Germline assignment: CDR1 LGHDT and CDR2 YNNKEL (reference sequence). The CDR3 is 9 amino acids in total, end residues counted. The chain's CDR3 is CASSRRSHV.

This clone was found once. The chain's CDR3 is CASRGRYRDNSNQPQHF. DNA for the CDR3: TGTGCCAGCAGGGGGAGATACAGGGACAATAGCAATCAGCCCCAGCATTTT. The chain couples TRBV27 to TRBJ1-5; tentative D call: TRBD1 (6 bases). Germline CDR1 MNHEY, CDR2 SMNVEV (reference sequence). V shed 6 bases and J shed 0 bases, with 18 bases lying between them. The CDR3 consists of 17 residues.

CDR3 coding DNA: TGTGCCAGCAGCCCCGACAGGGGGCGGGACACCGGGGAGCTGTTTTTT. As protein: CASSPDRGRDTGELFF. The chain links TRBV7-8 to TRBJ2-2, with 10 bases identical to TRBD1. This CDR3 spans 16 amino acids. V gave up 5 bases and J gave up 3 bases; unmatched junction bases: 6. Germline CDR1 reads SGHVS; CDR2 reads FQNEAQ.

V and J are TRBV18 and TRBJ2-3; 9 nucleotides agree with TRBD2. CDR3 size: 16 residues. Germline CDR1 is KGHSH and CDR2 is LQKENI. V shed 1 base, J shed 3 bases, and the junction held 5 bases outside the gene matches. This CDR3 reads CASSPLGGRGTDTQYF. Written as DNA, the CDR3 is TGTGCCAGCTCACCACTCGGCGGGAGGGGAACAGATACGCAGTATTTT.

The V and J genes are TRBV14 and TRBJ2-1, with unresolved D. V shed 1 base and J shed 3 bases, with 16 bases lying between them. Germline V gene sequence: CDR1 SGHDN, CDR2 FVKESK. This CDR3 spans 17 amino acids. The CDR3 DNA follows: TGTGCCAGCAGCCAAGCAATTGGCTATGGGATCTACAATGAGCAGTTCTTC. It encodes CASSQAIGYGIYNEQFF.

This chain joins TRBV5-6 and TRBJ1-2; D is undetermined. This CDR3 is built from 15 residues. V lost 4 bases and J 0 bases, leaving 13 bases between the germline ends. Germline CDR1 reads SGHDT; CDR2 reads YYEEEE. CDR3 amino acids: CASSPVGRSNYGYTF. CDR3 coding DNA: TGTGCCAGCAGCCCCGTAGGCAGGTCTAACTATGGCTACACCTTC. Combining the CDR3 with reference TRBV5-6 and TRBJ1-2 gives the whole variable domain DAGVTQSPTHLIKTRGQQVTLRCSPKSGHDTVSWYQQALGQGPQFIFQYYEEEERQRGNFPDRFSGHQFPNYSSELNVNALLLGDSALYLCASSPVGRSNYGYTFGSGTRLTVV.

The CDR3 DNA reads as TGCGCCAGCAAGACTAGCGGGAGGTCGTCAGATACGCAGTATTTT. This translates into CASKTSGRSSDTQYF. The chain is built from TRBV5-1 and TRBJ2-3; 13 bases are shared with TRBD2. The trim removed 6 bases at V and 4 bases at J, leaving 5 bases unmatched. The CDR3 loop spans 15 amino acids. Per the germline V gene, CDR1 is SGHRS and CDR2 is YFSETQ.

CDR3 in amino acids: CASSLVTTSTYNEQFF. The CDR3 DNA reads TGTGCCAGCAGCTTAGTGACGACTAGTACCTACAATGAGCAGTTCTTC. V gene TRBV7-2 combines with J gene TRBJ2-1, with D tentatively TRBD2 (6 bases). Trimming cost V 1 base and J 2 bases, with 12 bases left between them. The V gene's germline CDR1 is SGHTA and CDR2 FQGNSA. The CDR3 covers 16 residues.

This chain's CDR3 is CASSILARGEGGYTF. In DNA, the CDR3 is TGTGCCAGCAGTATACTCGCCCGCGGGGAAGGGGGCTACACCTTC. The chain combines TRBV6-5 with TRBJ1-2; the D is unclear. The germline V gene has CDR1 MNHEY and CDR2 SVGAGI. Trimming stripped 5 bases from V and 8 bases from J, with 21 bases between. The CDR3 consists of 15 residues.

A few counts support this clone. The chain is built from TRBV6-5 and TRBJ1-4; 7 positions match TRBD1. Trimming took 5 bases from V and 3 from J; bases not matched to a gene: 6. CDR3 size: 15 residues. The germline V gene has CDR1 MNHEY and CDR2 SVGAGI. The CDR3 sequence is CASSPTGEPNEKLFF. As DNA, the CDR3 is TGTGCCAGCAGTCCCACAGGGGAGCCTAATGAAAAACTGTTTTTT.

The rearrangement links TRBV7-9 to TRBJ2-3; 15 bases are shared with TRBD2. The CDR3 covers 17 residues. Unmatched junction bases numbered 6, after V lost 5 bases and J lost 3 bases. The V gene's germline CDR1 is SEHNR and CDR2 FQNEAQ (reference sequence). CDR3 region: CASSRTGTSGRTDTQYF. The CDR3 DNA reads as TGTGCCAGCAGCCGAACCGGGACTAGCGGGAGGACAGATACGCAGTATTTT.

The J gene is TRBJ2-7, the V gene TRBV6-6, with D perhaps TRBD1 (6 bases). This CDR3 contains 16 residues. V shed 6 bases and J shed 1 base, with 19 bases lying between them. CDR1 MNHNY and CDR2 SVGAGI come from the germline V gene (reference sequence). The CDR3 coding sequence is TGTGCCAGCAGAACCACAGGGTTTGGGGATTCCTACGAGCAGTACTTC. This translates into CASRTTGFGDSYEQYF.

The chain carries TRBV4-3 and TRBJ1-5; D call uncertain. Trimming removed 3 bases at V and 2 bases at J, with 11 bases between. The CDR3 totals 15 residues. Germline CDR1 and CDR2: LGHNA and YSLEER. In DNA, the CDR3 is TGCGCCAGCAGCCAGAGAGACGGAGGCAATCAGCCCCAGCATTTT. Protein product: CASSQRDGGNQPQHF.

This rearrangement joins TRBV18 to TRBJ1-5; D perhaps matches TRBD1 (5 bases). The CDR3 is 13 residues long. Trimming removed 1 base at V and 5 bases at J, with 6 bases between. Germline loops: CDR1 KGHSH, CDR2 LQKENI. The CDR3 region has the DNA TGTGCCAGCTCACCACAGGGGCATCAGCCCCAGCATTTT. It yields the protein CASSPQGHQPQHF.

A few counts support this clone. The gene calls are TRBV18 and TRBJ1-1, with D maybe TRBD1 (5 bases). The germline CDR1 and CDR2 sequences are KGHSH and LQKENI. V lost 6 bases and J lost 8, with 16 bases in between. CDR3 length equals 13 residues. The CDR3 DNA follows: TGTGCCAGCTCCCATTCGAGGGACGTGGAAGCTTTCTTT. Amino acid sequence: CASSHSRDVEAFF.

The chain links TRBV5-8 to TRBJ2-7; D remains ambiguous. Germline V CDR1 and CDR2: SGHTS, YDEGEE. The V end lost 0 bases, the J end lost 8 bases, and 12 bases lay between the germline ends. This CDR3 spans 13 amino acids. CDR3 in DNA: TGTGCCAGCAGCTTGGCCAATGGGGTCAAGCAGTACTTC. This translates into CASSLANGVKQYF.

The table lists this clone with a few counts. This chain joins TRBV27 and TRBJ1-1, with TRBD1 as a possible D gene (5 bases). Trimming pared 6 bases from V and 5 bases from J, leaving 16 bases between. Germline V lookup: CDR1 MNHEY, CDR2 SMNVEV (reference sequence). The CDR3 runs to 14 residues. As DNA, the CDR3 is TGTGCCAGCAGCATTCGTCTAGGGGTGACTGAAGCTTTCTTT. This encodes CASSIRLGVTEAFF.

The CDR3, as DNA: TGTGCCAGCTCACCACCTAGCGAGCCCTACGAGCAGTACTTC. It specifies CASSPPSEPYEQYF. The chain combines TRBV18 with TRBJ2-7; the D gene is possibly TRBD2 (5 bases). The CDR3 totals 14 residues. The germline V and J ends were trimmed by 0 bases and 2 bases, with 8 bases remaining between them. Germline loops: CDR1 KGHSH, CDR2 LQKENI. The full variable domain, rest sourced from reference TRBV18 and TRBJ2-7, is NAGVMQNPRHLVRRRGQEARLRCSPMKGHSHVYWYRQLPEEGLKFMVYLQKENIIDESGMPKERFSAEFPKEGPSILRIQQVVRGDSAAYFCASSPPSEPYEQYFGPGTRLTVT.

The chain joins TRBV5-4 to TRBJ2-3, with unresolved D. Looked up from germline, CDR1 is SGHNT and CDR2 is YYREEE (reference sequence). The CDR3 consists of 15 residues. The germline V and J ends were trimmed by 0 bases and 0 bases, with 8 bases remaining between them. CDR3 sequence (DNA): TGTGCCAGCAGCTTGGAATTAGCTAGCACAGATACGCAGTATTTT. Its translation: CASSLELASTDTQYF.

The chain employs TRBV4-3 and TRBJ1-2, with TRBD1 identical over 7 bases. After removal of 0 bases from V and 5 bases from J, the junction contained 6 bases not matched to a gene. Germline V gene data show CDR1 as LGHNA and CDR2 as YSLEER. CDR3 length: 15 amino acids. CDR3 DNA sequence: TGCGCCAGCAGCCAAGACAAGGGGGCAGGGTATGGCTACACCTTC. Its translation: CASSQDKGAGYGYTF.

V usage is TRBV27 and J usage is TRBJ1-2; a weak D match, TRBD1 (5 bases). The germline gives CDR1 MNHEY, CDR2 SMNVEV (reference sequence). V was clipped by 5 bases and J by 8 bases, with 15 bases between them. This CDR3 contains 13 residues. As DNA, the CDR3 is TGTGCCAGCAGTCCAGGGCCAAACCGGGGCTACACCTTC. The encoded protein is CASSPGPNRGYTF.

The chain uses TRBV6-5 and TRBJ2-7; no clear D. There are 15 residues in the CDR3. CDR1 MNHEY and CDR2 SVGAGI come from the germline V gene. V was pared by 2 bases and J by 6 bases, with 17 bases between. In DNA form, the CDR3 reads TGTGCCAGCAGTTACGGTCGGCATCTCGCGAGCGAGCAGTACTTC. Encoded protein: CASSYGRHLASEQYF.

To note about this clone: One end of the junction is discordant with germline, which a read error may explain. The J gene is TRBJ1-1, the V gene TRBV6-6; D is uncertain. The CDR3 runs to 11 residues. Looked up from germline, CDR1 is MNHNY and CDR2 is SVGAGI (reference sequence). Here the CDR3 DNA reads TGTGCCATCAGTGTGGGCAATGAAGCTTTCTTT. Protein product: CAISVGNEAFF.

The chain combines TRBV6-5 with TRBJ2-7, with 10 nucleotides matching TRBD2. The germline gives CDR1 MNHEY, CDR2 SVGAGI. V lost 7 bases and J lost 4; bases outside the gene matches: 10. The CDR3 length is 15 residues. As DNA, the CDR3 is TGTGCCAGCATCTACTCGGTAGCGGGAGGTTACGAGCAGTACTTC. This translates into CASIYSVAGGYEQYF.

The CDR3 nucleotides read TGTGCCAGCAGTTTAGTCTTCGGGCAGGGGCCCATTGCCCAGCATTTT. As protein: CASSLVFGQGPIAQHF. The chain carries TRBV27 and TRBJ1-5; D may be TRBD1 (6 bases). Germline V lookup: CDR1 MNHEY, CDR2 SMNVEV (reference sequence). This CDR3 region has 16 residues. The V and J ends lost 2 bases and 11 bases respectively, with 22 bases between them.